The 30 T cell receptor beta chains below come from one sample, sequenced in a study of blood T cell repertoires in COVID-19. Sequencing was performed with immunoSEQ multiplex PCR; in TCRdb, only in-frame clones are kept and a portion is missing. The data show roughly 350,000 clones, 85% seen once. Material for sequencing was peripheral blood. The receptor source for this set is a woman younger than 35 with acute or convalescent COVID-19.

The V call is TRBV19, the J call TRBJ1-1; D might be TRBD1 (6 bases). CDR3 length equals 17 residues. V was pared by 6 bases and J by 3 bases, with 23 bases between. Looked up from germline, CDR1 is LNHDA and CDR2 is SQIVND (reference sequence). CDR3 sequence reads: CASRRTGAGEKDTEAFF. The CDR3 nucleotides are TGTGCCAGTAGGCGGACCGGAGCAGGGGAAAAGGACACTGAAGCTTTCTTT.

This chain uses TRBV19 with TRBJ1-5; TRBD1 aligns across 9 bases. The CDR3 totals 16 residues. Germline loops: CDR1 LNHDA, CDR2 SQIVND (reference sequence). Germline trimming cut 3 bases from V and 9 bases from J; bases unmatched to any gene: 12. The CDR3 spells CASSISPGDRVTPQHF. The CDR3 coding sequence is TGTGCCAGTAGTATTTCCCCGGGGGACAGGGTTACGCCCCAGCATTTT.

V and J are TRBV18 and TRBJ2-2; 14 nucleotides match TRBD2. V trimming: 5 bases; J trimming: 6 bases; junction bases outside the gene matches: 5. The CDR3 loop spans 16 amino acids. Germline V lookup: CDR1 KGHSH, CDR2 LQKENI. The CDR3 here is CASSAGLAGVAGELFF. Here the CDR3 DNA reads TGTGCCAGCTCAGCGGGACTAGCGGGAGTGGCCGGGGAGCTGTTTTTT. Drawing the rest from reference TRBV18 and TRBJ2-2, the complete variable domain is NAGVMQNPRHLVRRRGQEARLRCSPMKGHSHVYWYRQLPEEGLKFMVYLQKENIIDESGMPKERFSAEFPKEGPSILRIQQVVRGDSAAYFCASSAGLAGVAGELFFGEGSRLTVL.

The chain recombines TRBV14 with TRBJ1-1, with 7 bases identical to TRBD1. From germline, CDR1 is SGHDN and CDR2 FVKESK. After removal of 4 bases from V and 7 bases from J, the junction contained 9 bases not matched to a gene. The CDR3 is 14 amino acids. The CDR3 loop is CASSPGTAALEAFF. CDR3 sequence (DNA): TGTGCCAGCAGCCCCGGGACAGCGGCACTTGAAGCTTTCTTT.

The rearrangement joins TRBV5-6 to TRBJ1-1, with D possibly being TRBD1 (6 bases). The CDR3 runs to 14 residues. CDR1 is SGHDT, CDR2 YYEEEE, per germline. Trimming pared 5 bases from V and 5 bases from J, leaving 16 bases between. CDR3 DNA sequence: TGTGCCAGCAGTTTTTTAAACAGGGAGACTGAAGCTTTCTTT. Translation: CASSFLNRETEAFF.

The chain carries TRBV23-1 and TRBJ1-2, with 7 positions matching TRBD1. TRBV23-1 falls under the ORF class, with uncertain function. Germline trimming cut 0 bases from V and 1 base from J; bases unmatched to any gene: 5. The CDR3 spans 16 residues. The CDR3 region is CASSQSRQGGNYGYTF. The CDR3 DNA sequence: TGCGCCAGCAGTCAATCGAGGCAGGGGGGTAACTATGGCTACACCTTC.

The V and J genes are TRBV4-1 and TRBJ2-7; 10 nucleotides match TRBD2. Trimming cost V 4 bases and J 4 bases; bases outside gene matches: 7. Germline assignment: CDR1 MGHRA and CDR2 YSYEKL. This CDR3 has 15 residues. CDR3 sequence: CASSLTGTSEYEQYF. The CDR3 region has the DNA TGCGCCAGCAGCCTCACCGGGACTAGCGAATACGAGCAGTACTTC.

CDR3 bases: TGCGCCAGCAGCTTGGGGGGTCGGACAATCCCCTCCTACGAGCAGTACTTC. It is translated as CASSLGGRTIPSYEQYF. The gene calls are TRBV5-1 and TRBJ2-7; D might be TRBD1 (5 bases). The germline V gene has CDR1 SGHRS and CDR2 YFSETQ. This CDR3 region has 17 residues. Trimming shortened V by 0 bases and J by 0 bases, and 16 bases separated the two germline ends.

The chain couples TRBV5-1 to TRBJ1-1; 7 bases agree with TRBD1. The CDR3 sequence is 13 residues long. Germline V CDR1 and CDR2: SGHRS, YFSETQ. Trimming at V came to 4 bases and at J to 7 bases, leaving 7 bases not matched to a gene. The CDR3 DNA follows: TGCGCCAGCAGCCATGGGGCAGGGGGTGAAGCTTTCTTT. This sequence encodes CASSHGAGGEAFF.

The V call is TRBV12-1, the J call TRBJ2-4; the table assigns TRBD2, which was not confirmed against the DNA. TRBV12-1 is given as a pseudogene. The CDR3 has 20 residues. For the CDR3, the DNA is TGTGCCAGCAGCTTTGGGGTCCCAGTTGGGTTTAGCCTTGCCAAAAACATTCAGTACTTC. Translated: CASSFGVPVGFSLAKNIQYF.

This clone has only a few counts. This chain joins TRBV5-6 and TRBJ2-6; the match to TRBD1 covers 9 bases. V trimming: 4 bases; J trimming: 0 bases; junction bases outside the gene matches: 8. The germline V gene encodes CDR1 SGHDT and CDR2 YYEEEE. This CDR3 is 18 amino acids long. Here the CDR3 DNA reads TGTGCCAGCAGCGGTCCGGGACAGGGCTTCTCTGGGGCCAACGTCCTGACTTTC. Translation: CASSGPGQGFSGANVLTF.

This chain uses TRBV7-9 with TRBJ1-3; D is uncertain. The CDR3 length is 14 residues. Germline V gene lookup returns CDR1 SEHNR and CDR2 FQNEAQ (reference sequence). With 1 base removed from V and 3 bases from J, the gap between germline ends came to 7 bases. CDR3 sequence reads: CASSLGGNGNTIYF. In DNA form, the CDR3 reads TGTGCCAGCAGCTTAGGAGGGAATGGAAACACCATATATTTT.

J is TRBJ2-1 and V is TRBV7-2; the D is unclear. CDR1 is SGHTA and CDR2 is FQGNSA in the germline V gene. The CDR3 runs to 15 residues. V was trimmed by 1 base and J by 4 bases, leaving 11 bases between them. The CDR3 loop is CASSLGMAEYNEQFF. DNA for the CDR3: TGTGCCAGCAGCTTAGGAATGGCGGAATACAATGAGCAGTTCTTC.

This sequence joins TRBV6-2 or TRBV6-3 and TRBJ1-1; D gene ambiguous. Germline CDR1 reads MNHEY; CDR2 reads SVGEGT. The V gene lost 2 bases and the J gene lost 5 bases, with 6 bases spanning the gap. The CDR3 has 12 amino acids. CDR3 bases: TGTGCCAGCAGTTACCAGTTGACTGAAGCTTTCTTT. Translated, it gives CASSYQLTEAFF.

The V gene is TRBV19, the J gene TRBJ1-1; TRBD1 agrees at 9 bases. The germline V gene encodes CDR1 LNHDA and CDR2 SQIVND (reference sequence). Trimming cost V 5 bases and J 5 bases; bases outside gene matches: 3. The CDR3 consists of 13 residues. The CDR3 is CASSWTGETEAFF. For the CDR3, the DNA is TGTGCCAGTAGTTGGACAGGGGAGACTGAAGCTTTCTTT.

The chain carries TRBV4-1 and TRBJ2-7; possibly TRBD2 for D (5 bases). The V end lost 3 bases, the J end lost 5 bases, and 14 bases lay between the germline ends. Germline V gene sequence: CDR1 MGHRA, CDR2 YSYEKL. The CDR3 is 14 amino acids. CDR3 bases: TGCGCCAGCAGCCACATAGGATCCGGGGACGAGCAGTACTTC. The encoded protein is CASSHIGSGDEQYF.

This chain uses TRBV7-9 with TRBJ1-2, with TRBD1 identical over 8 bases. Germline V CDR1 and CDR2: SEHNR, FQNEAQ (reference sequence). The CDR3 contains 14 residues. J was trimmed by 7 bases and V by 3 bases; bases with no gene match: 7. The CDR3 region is CASSLQQGEGGYTF. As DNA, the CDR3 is TGTGCCAGCAGCTTGCAACAGGGGGAGGGTGGCTACACCTTC.

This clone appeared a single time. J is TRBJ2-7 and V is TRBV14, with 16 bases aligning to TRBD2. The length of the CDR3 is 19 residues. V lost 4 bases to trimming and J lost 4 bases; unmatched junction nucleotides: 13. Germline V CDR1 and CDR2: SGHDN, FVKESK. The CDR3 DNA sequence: TGTGCCAGCAGCCCGGGACTAGCGGGAGGGCCTTGGGGTCGATACGAGCAGTACTTC. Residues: CASSPGLAGGPWGRYEQYF.

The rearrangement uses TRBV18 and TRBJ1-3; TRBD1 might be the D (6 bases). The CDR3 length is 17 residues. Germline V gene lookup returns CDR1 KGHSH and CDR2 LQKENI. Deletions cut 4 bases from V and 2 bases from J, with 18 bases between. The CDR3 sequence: CASSLRPGEGPGNTIYF. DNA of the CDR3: TGTGCCAGCTCACTTCGGCCAGGGGAGGGTCCTGGAAACACCATATATTTT. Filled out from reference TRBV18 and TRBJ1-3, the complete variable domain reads NAGVMQNPRHLVRRRGQEARLRCSPMKGHSHVYWYRQLPEEGLKFMVYLQKENIIDESGMPKERFSAEFPKEGPSILRIQQVVRGDSAAYFCASSLRPGEGPGNTIYFGEGSWLTVV.

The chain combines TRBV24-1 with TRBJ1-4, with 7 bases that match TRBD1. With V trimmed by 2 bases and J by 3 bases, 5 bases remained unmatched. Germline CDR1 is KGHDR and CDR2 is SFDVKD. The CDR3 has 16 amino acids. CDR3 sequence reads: CATSDYLGQSNEKLFF. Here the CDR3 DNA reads TGTGCCACCAGTGATTATTTGGGACAGTCTAATGAAAAACTGTTTTTT.

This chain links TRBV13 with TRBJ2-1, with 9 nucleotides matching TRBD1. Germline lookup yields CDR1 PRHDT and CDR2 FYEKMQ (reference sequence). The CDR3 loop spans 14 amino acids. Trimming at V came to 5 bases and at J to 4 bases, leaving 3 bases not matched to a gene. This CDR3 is CASSTGGGYNEQFF. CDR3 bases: TGTGCCAGCAGCACAGGGGGCGGTTACAATGAGCAGTTCTTC.

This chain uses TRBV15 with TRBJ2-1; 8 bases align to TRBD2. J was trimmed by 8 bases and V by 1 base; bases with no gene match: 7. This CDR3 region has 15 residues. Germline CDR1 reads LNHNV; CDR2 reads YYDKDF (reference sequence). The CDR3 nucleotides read TGTGCCACCAGCAGAGTAGCGGGGCTTATCGATGAGCAGTTCTTC. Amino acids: CATSRVAGLIDEQFF.

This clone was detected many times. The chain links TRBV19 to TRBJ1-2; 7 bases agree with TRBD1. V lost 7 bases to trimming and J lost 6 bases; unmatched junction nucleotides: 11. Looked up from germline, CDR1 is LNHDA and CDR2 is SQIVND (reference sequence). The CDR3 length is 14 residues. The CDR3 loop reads CASTKKRGRDGYTF. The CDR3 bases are TGTGCCAGTACCAAGAAGAGGGGGCGGGATGGCTACACCTTC.

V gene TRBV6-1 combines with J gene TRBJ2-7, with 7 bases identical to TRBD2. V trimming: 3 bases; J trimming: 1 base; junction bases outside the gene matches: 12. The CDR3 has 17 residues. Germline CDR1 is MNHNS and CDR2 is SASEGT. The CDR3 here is CASSDERRREKSYEQYF. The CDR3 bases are TGTGCCAGCAGTGACGAACGCCGGCGGGAGAAGTCCTACGAGCAGTACTTC.

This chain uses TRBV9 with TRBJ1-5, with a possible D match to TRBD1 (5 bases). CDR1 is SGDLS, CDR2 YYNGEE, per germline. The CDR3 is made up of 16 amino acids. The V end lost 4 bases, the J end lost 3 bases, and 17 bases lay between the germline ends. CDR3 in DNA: TGTGCCAGCAGCTCCGGCGAAGGGGTCGCCAATCAGCCCCAGCATTTT. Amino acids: CASSSGEGVANQPQHF.

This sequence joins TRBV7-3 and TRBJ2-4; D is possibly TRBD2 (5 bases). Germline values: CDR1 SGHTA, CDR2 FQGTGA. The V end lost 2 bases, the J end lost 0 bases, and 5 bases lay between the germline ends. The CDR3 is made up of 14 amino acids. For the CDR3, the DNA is TGTGCCAGCAGCTTAGCGGGAGCCAAAAACATTCAGTACTTC. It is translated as CASSLAGAKNIQYF. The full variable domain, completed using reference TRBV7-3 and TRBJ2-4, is GAGVSQTPSNKVTEKGKYVELRCDPISGHTALYWYRQSLGQGPEFLIYFQGTGAADDSGLPNDRFFAVRPEGSVSTLKIQRTERGDSAVYLCASSLAGAKNIQYFGAGTRLSVL.

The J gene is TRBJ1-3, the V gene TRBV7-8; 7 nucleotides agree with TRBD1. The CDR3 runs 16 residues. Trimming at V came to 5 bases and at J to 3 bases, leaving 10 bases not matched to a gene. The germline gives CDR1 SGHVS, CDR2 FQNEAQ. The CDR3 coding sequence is TGTGCCAGCAGCGACTACCAGGGGGGCGGTGGAAACACCATATATTTT. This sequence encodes CASSDYQGGGGNTIYF.

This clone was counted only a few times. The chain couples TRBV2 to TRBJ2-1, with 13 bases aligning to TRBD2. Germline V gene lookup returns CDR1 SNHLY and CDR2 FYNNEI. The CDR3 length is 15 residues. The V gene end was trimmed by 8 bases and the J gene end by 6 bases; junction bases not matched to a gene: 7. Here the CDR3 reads CASGRLAGGINEQFF. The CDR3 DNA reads TGTGCCAGCGGGAGACTAGCGGGGGGTATCAATGAGCAGTTCTTC.

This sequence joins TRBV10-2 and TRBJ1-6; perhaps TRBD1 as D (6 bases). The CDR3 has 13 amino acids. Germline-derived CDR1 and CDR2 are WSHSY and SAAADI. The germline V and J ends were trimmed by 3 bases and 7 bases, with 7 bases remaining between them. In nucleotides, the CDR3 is TGCGCCAGCAGTGACACAGGGAATTCACCCCTCCACTTT. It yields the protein CASSDTGNSPLHF.

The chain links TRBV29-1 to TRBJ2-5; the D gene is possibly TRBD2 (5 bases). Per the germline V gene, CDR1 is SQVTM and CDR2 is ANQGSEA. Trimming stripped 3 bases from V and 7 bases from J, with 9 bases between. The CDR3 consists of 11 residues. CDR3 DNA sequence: TGCAGCGTTGATTCAAGCGGGACCCAGTACTTC. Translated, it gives CSVDSSGTQYF.